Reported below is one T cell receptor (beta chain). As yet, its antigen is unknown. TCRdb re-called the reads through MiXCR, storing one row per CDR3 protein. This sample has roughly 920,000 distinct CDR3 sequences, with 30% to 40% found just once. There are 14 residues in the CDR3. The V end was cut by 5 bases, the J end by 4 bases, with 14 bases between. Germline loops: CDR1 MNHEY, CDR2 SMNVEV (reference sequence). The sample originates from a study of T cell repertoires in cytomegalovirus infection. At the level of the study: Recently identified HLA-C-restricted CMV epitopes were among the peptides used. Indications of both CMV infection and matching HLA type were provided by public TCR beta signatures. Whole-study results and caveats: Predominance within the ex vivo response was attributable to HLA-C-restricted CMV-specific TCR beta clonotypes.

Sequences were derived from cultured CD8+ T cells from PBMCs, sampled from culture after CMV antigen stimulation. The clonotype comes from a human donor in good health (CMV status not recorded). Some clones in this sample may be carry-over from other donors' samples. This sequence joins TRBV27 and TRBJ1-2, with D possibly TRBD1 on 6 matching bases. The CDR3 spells CASSPAGGAYGYTF. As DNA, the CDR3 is TGTGCCAGCAGTCCCGCGGGGGGCGCCTATGGCTACACCTTC.